The present T cell receptor (beta chain) was sequenced within a study of early T cells in non-severe SARS-CoV-2 infection. Per the germline V gene, CDR1 is MNHEY and CDR2 is SMNVEV (reference sequence). The CDR3 runs 15 residues. V lost 6 bases to trimming and J lost 5 bases, with 20 bases between them. Individually, cDNA molecules had unique molecular identifiers attached to them. TCRdb reanalysed the 5' RACE reads using MiXCR and keeps one entry per CDR3 protein. The table includes around 25,000 distinct CDR3 sequences, about 4.4% detected once. This chain joins TRBV27 and TRBJ2-7, with D possibly TRBD1 on 7 matching bases. This receptor was obtained from an adult who was a healthcare worker with PCR-confirmed SARS-CoV-2 infection or an uninfected control (not recorded which). Sample: whole blood. Here the CDR3 DNA reads TGTGCCAGCAGGCCTGATACAGGGGAGGTCGACGAGCAGTACTTC. Protein: CASRPDTGEVDEQYF.